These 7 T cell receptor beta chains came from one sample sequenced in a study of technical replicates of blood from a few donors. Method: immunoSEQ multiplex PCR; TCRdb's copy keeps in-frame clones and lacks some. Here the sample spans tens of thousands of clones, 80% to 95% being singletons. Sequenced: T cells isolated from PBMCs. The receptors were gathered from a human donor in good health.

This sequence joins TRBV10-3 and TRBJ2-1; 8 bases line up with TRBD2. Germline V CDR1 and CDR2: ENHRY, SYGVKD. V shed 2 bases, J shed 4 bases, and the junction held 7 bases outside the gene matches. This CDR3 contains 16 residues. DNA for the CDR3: TGTGCCATCAGTGAGCCCCAGCGGGAGAAATACAATGAGCAGTTCTTC. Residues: CAISEPQREKYNEQFF.

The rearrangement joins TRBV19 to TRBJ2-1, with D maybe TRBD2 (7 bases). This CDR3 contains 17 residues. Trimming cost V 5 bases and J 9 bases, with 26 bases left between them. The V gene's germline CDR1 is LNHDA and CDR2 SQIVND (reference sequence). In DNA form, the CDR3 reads TGTGCCAGTAGTTTCCCGTCAGCTAGCGGACAGAGGCTTGAGCAGTTCTTC. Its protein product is CASSFPSASGQRLEQFF.

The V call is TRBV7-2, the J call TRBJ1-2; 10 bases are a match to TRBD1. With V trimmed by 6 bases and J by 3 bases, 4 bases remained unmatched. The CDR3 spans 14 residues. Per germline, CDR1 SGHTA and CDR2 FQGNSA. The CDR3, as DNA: TGTGCCAGCAGTGGGACAGGGGCTTACTATGGCTACACCTTC. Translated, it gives CASSGTGAYYGYTF.

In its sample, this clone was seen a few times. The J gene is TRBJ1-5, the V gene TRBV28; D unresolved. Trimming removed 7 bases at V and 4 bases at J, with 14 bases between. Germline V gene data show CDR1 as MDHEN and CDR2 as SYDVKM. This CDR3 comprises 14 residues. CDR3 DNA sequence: TGTGCCAGCACCCTGGGCCAAAGAAATCAGCCCCAGCATTTT. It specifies CASTLGQRNQPQHF.

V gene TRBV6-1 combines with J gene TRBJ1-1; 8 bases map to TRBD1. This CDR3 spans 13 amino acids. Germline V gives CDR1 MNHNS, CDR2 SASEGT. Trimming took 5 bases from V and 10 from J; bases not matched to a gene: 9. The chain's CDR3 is CASSITGTGRAFF. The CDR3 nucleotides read TGTGCCAGCAGTATTACCGGGACAGGTCGAGCTTTCTTT.

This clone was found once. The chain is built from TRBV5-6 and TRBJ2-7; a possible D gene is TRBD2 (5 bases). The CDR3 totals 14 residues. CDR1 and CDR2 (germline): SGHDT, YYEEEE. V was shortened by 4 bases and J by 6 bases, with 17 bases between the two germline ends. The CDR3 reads CASSPSPLFGEQYF. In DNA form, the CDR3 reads TGTGCCAGCAGCCCTAGCCCACTCTTCGGCGAGCAGTACTTC.

CDR3: CASSLEWGQSTDTQYF. CDR3 sequence (DNA): TGTGCCAGCAGCTTGGAATGGGGACAGTCCACAGATACGCAGTATTTT. The V and J genes are TRBV5-6 and TRBJ2-3, with 7 bases fitting TRBD1. The CDR3 covers 16 residues. Germline V lookup: CDR1 SGHDT, CDR2 YYEEEE. With 0 bases clipped from V and 2 bases from J, the junction kept 6 bases outside the gene matches.